One sample yielded the 10 T cell receptor beta chains listed below, sequenced in a study of technical replicates of blood from four donors. TCRdb's copy holds only in-frame clones and misses some; the assay was immunoSEQ multiplex PCR. The data contain 78,000 or so clones, 75% to 95% of them seen just once; the ten biggest clones take up 0.35% to 0.4%. Sequenced sample: T cells isolated from PBMCs. The receptors shown here come from a human donor in good health. Some clones in this sample may be carry-over from other donors' samples.

Points on this clone: No DNA is shown, since the ends of the CDR3 on it are uncertain; the CDR3 is the one TCRdb lists. This chain links TRBV7-5 with TRBJ2-3; the table's D call TRBD1 went unverified against the DNA. TRBV7-5 is listed as a pseudogene. The CDR3 spans 14 residues, counting both ends. CDR3 residues: CVRRVGVGTDTQYF.

The chain carries TRBV5-1 and TRBJ1-1; 10 nucleotides agree with TRBD1. The V segment lost 2 bases and the J segment 10 bases; nucleotides outside the gene matches: 8. From germline, CDR1 is SGHRS and CDR2 YFSETQ. The CDR3 loop spans 14 amino acids. In DNA form, the CDR3 reads TGCGCCAGCAGCTTAAGACAGGGGGCTAGTGGAGCTTTCTTT. Translation gives CASSLRQGASGAFF.

The rearrangement joins TRBV7-9 to TRBJ2-1; TRBD2 agrees at 7 bases. The CDR3 covers 16 residues. The ends lost 4 bases at V and 8 bases at J; junction bases unmatched: 14. Germline CDR1 and CDR2: SEHNR and FQNEAQ (reference sequence). CDR3 protein: CASSSSGGREGYEQFF. In DNA, the CDR3 is TGTGCCAGCAGCTCATCTGGGGGGAGGGAGGGCTATGAGCAGTTCTTC.

The chain couples TRBV6-1 to TRBJ2-7; 8 bases map to TRBD2. The CDR3 has 15 residues. V gave up 4 bases and J gave up 0 bases; unmatched junction bases: 5. Looked up from germline, CDR1 is MNHNS and CDR2 is SASEGT. The CDR3 DNA sequence: TGTGCCAGCAGTGGAGCCAGCGGGGGCTCCTACGAGCAGTACTTC. As protein: CASSGASGGSYEQYF.

The rearrangement joins TRBV5-1 to TRBJ1-1; weak D call: TRBD1 (5 bases). This CDR3 has 14 amino acids. Looked up from germline, CDR1 is SGHRS and CDR2 is YFSETQ. Between the trimmed V and J ends, which lost 0 bases and 4 bases, there was a span of 10 bases. The CDR3 DNA sequence: TGCGCCAGCAGCTTGGTTTCGGGGGGCACTGAAGCTTTCTTT. Protein: CASSLVSGGTEAFF.

The gene calls are TRBV1 and TRBJ2-3; TRBD2 is the table's D call and was not checked against the DNA. TRBV1 is a listed pseudogene. This CDR3 has 17 amino acids. In DNA form, the CDR3 reads TGCACCAGCAGCCAAGATGGGGGGAGACCCCGCACAGATACGCAGTATTTT. Translated: CTSSQDGGRPRTDTQYF.

The rearrangement joins TRBV6-1 to TRBJ2-7, with TRBD1 as a possible D gene (5 bases). The CDR3 runs to 14 residues. V lost 6 bases and J lost 4, with 16 bases in between. Germline CDR1 MNHNS, CDR2 SASEGT. Here the CDR3 reads CASRYIPGPYEQYF. The CDR3, as DNA: TGTGCCAGCAGATATATTCCAGGGCCTTACGAGCAGTACTTC.

The chain uses TRBV7-6 and TRBJ2-1; 10 nucleotides agree with TRBD1. V lost 4 bases, J lost 4 bases, and 10 bases stayed unmatched. Germline V gene lookup returns CDR1 SGHVS and CDR2 FNYEAQ. The CDR3 spans 17 residues. The CDR3, as DNA: TGTGCCAGCAGCTCGAATTTCAGACAGGGGGCATACAATGAGCAGTTCTTC. Translated, it gives CASSSNFRQGAYNEQFF. Full variable domain (outside the CDR3, taken from reference TRBV7-6 and TRBJ2-1): GAGVSQSPRYKVTKRGQDVALRCDPISGHVSLYWYRQALGQGPEFLTYFNYEAQQDKSGLPNDRFSAERPEGSISTLTIQRTEQRDSAMYRCASSSNFRQGAYNEQFFGPGTRLTVL.

This chain links TRBV28 with TRBJ1-4, with a possible D match to TRBD1 (5 bases). Trimming cost V 2 bases and J 7 bases, with 23 bases left between them. CDR1 is MDHEN, CDR2 SYDVKM, per germline. The CDR3 spans 18 residues. CDR3: CASSLPPGGGGSSEKLFF. The CDR3 DNA is TGTGCCAGCAGTTTACCCCCGGGGGGAGGAGGATCAAGTGAAAAACTGTTTTTT.

The rearrangement uses TRBV9 and TRBJ1-2; D not certain. From germline, CDR1 is SGDLS and CDR2 YYNGEE. V lost 2 bases, J lost 0 bases, and 14 bases lay in between. The CDR3 consists of 16 residues. CDR3 DNA sequence: TGTGCCAGCAGCGTTGTGACCGGCGGTCCTAACTATGGCTACACCTTC. Its translation: CASSVVTGGPNYGYTF. Variable domain in full (rest from reference TRBV9 and TRBJ1-2): DSGVTQTPKHLITATGQRVTLRCSPRSGDLSVYWYQQSLDQGLQFLIQYYNGEERAKGNILERFSAQQFPDLHSELNLSSLELGDSALYFCASSVVTGGPNYGYTFGSGTRLTVV.